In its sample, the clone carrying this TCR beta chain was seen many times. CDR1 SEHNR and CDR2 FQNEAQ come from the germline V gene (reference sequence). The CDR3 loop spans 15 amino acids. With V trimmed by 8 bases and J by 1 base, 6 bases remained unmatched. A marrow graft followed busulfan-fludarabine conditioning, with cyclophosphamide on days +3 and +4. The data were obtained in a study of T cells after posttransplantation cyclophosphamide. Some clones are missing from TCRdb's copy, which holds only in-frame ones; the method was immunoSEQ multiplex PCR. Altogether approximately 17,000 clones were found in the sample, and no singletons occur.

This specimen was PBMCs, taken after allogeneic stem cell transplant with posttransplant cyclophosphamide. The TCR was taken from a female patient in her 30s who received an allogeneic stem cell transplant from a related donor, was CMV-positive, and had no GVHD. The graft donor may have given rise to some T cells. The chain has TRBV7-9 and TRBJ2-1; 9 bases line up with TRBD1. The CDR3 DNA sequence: TGTGCCAGCCGCAAGGACAGGGGATCCTACAATGAGCAGTTCTTC. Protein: CASRKDRGSYNEQFF.